This T cell receptor beta chain comes out of a study of blood T cells in healthy people across ages (dated by TCRdb to 2015 to 2017). Turning to the overall study: Template switching captured roughly one uniquely barcoded TCR beta cDNA molecule per two T cells in model experiments. To track age-related changes in TCR beta repertoire diversity, the study relied on deep sequencing normalized with unique cDNA molecular identifiers. The donors were split into four age groups: young (average around 17 years), middle-aged (39), aged (more than 55) and long-lived (approximately 80). To avoid experimental bias, donors of different ages were distributed randomly across sequencing lanes. Two additional independent replicas of 1 million unique cDNA reads from the same blood draw were analyzed for two donors (one aged 18 to 30 and one aged 80 or older). What the study reported, not specific to this receptor: Bulk unsorted PBMC profiling prevented conclusive comparison of naive and antigen-experienced compartments. As age increased, observed TCR beta diversity per million T cells dropped in a roughly linear way, and a significant reduction was already evident by age 40. The percentage of naive T cells measured by flow cytometry correlated strongly with observed TCR beta diversity. Because donor CMV infection status was unknown, age-related changes in expanded clonotypes were potentially confounded. The long-lived group showed more naive CD4+ T cells, fewer expanded clones and increased TCR diversity than the aged group, suggesting age selection. Estimates of total diversity based on one million sequenced T cells were considered lower bounds and underestimates.

This clonotype was recorded many times. What this receptor recognizes is not known. Nothing much larger sits one base from this clone, and base qualities are not available. The receptor library was made with 5' RACE. Data came from an Illumina HiSeq 2500. The second PCR ran for roughly 7 to 11 cycles and used a J-beta primer mix along with a sample-barcoded 5' primer. A unique molecular identifier was introduced onto each TCR beta cDNA molecule by a template-switch 5' adaptor carrying 12 random nucleotides. Each sample yielded at least 2.5 million CDR3-containing paired-end reads. First-strand cDNA synthesis was performed from all RNA using the Mint cDNA synthesis kit, with priming by a TRBC-specific oligonucleotide. Following uracil-DNA glycosylase treatment, all cDNA underwent a first 18-cycle PCR with the universal primers M1SS and BC2_uni_R. In the authors' own workflow: For normalization, 1 million high-quality reads, each with a distinct molecular identifier, were randomly selected from each sample. Reads sharing molecular identifiers were discarded rather than binned into consensus sequences. MiTCR, set to a Q25 quality threshold and the strictest error-elimination algorithm, was used for CDR3 identification, clonotype clustering and error correction. A nonparametric unseen species model with Euler transformation was used to estimate lower-bound total TCR beta diversity. The public reads were reprocessed in TCRdb via fastp at Q25 and MiXCR, keeping in-frame beta chains. Each record represents a unique CDR3 protein, reported with the most common genes and DNA among its rows. The authors' filters were not applied to this entry. The sample includes roughly 790,000 distinct CDR3 sequences, with roughly 45% observed a single time. 20% to 25% of the sample rests with the top ten.

Looking up the germline V gene (reference sequence) yields CDR1 DFQATT and CDR2 SNEGSKA. The CDR3 covers 14 residues, taking in both the cysteine and the phenylalanine. The sequence is cut down to CDR3 DNA, 42 bases in frame from base 1. Between the V and J ends, shortened by 1 base and 6 bases respectively, the junction contains 15 bases. The roughly 42 donors, aged 6 to 90 years, were systemically healthy Caucasian individuals from Russia. Roughly 10 milliliters of peripheral blood were drawn from each donor into EDTA-treated Vacutainer tubes. Ficoll-Paque density-gradient centrifugation was used to isolate PBMCs, with at least 7 million obtained per sample. Trizol reagent was used to extract total RNA from the PBMCs, yielding at least 6 micrograms per sample. The percentages of naive CD45RAhigh/CD27high T cells were determined by flow cytometry on a PBMC aliquot from every donor.

Sequenced: blood. This receptor chain uses TRBV20-1 and TRBJ1-2; there is no confident call for the D gene. This clonotype was obtained from a woman aged 55-70 years in good health. The CDR3 region reads CSARVPGSFDGYTF. The DNA sequence is given as TGCAGTGCTAGAGTGCCAGGTTCTTTCGATGGCTACACCTTC.